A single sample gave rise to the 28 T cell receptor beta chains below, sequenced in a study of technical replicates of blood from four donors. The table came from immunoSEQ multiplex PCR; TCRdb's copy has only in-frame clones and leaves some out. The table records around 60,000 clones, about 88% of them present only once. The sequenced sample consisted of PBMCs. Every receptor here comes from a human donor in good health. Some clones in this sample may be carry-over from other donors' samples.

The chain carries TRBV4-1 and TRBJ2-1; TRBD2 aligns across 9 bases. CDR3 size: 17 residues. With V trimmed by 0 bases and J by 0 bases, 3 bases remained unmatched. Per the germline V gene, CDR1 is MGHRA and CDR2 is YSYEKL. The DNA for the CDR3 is TGCGCCAGCAGCCAAGAAGGTAGCGGGAGCTCCTACAATGAGCAGTTCTTC. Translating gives CASSQEGSGSSYNEQFF.

CDR3 coding DNA: TGTGCCAGCAGTTACCGAGAGGGTACCTACGAGCAGTACTTC. It codes for CASSYREGTYEQYF. The genes are TRBV6-5 and TRBJ2-7, with D possibly being TRBD2 (5 bases). CDR1 is MNHEY, CDR2 SVGAGI, per germline. The CDR3 contains 14 residues. V was pared by 2 bases and J by 2 bases, with 10 bases between.

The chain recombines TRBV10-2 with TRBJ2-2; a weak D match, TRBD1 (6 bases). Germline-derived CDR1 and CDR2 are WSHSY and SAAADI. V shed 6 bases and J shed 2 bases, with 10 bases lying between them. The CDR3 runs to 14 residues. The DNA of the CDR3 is TGCGCCAGCAGCTGGGACACAAACACCGGGGAGCTGTTTTTT. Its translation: CASSWDTNTGELFF.

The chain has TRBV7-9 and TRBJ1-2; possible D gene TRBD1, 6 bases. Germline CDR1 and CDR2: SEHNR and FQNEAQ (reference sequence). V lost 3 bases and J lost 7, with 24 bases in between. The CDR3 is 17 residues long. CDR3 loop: CASSLSGRGRGVSGYTF. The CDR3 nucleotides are TGTGCCAGCAGCTTGTCGGGTCGGGGCAGGGGAGTATCTGGCTACACCTTC.

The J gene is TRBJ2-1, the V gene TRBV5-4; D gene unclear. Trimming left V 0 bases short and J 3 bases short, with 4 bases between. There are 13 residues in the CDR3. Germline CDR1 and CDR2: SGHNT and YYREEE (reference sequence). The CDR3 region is CASSLDSYNEQFF. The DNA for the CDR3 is TGTGCCAGCAGCTTGGACAGCTACAATGAGCAGTTCTTC.

CDR3 bases: TGTGCCAGCGGGGGCCCGGGCCCCTACGAGCAGTACTTC. It specifies CASGGPGPYEQYF. This chain joins TRBV2 and TRBJ2-7, with D possibly matching TRBD1 (6 bases). Per germline, CDR1 SNHLY and CDR2 FYNNEI. V gave up 8 bases and J gave up 2 bases, with 13 bases separating them. This CDR3 is 13 amino acids long.

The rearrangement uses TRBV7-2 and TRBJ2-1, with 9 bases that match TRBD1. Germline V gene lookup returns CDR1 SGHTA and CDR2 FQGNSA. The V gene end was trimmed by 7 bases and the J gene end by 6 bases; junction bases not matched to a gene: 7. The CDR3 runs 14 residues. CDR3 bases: TGTGCCAGCAACCCGGGACAGGGATCCAATGAGCAGTTCTTC. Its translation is CASNPGQGSNEQFF.

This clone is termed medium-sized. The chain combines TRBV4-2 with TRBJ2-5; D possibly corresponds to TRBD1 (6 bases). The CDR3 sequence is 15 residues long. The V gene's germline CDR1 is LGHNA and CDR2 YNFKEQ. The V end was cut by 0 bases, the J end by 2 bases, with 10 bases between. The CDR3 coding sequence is TGTGCCAGCAGCCAAGATGGGCAGGGGCAAGAGACCCAGTACTTC. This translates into CASSQDGQGQETQYF.

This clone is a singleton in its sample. The CDR3 reads CASSATGDTGELFF. CDR3 DNA: TGTGCCAGCAGCGCGACAGGGGACACCGGGGAGCTGTTTTTT. The genes are TRBV27 and TRBJ2-2, with 8 bases identical to TRBD1. Germline loops: CDR1 MNHEY, CDR2 SMNVEV (reference sequence). The V and J ends lost 6 bases and 3 bases, in that order; junction bases with no gene match: 3. The CDR3 has 14 amino acids.

As DNA, the CDR3 is TGTGCCAGCAGCTTAGCGGGGGCCCCCCCTTTGGAGCAGTTCTTC. The encoded protein is CASSLAGAPPLEQFF. The V call is TRBV6-5, the J call TRBJ2-1; 9 nucleotides align to TRBD2. The CDR3 has 15 residues. V shed 6 bases, J shed 10 bases, and the junction held 13 bases outside the gene matches. Germline-derived CDR1 and CDR2 are MNHEY and SVGAGI.

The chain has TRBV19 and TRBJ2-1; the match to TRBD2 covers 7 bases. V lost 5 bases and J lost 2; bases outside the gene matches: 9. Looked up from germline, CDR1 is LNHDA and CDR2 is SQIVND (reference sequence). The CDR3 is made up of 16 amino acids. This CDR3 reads CASSPLERGTYNEQFF. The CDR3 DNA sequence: TGTGCCAGTAGTCCCCTCGAGCGGGGCACCTACAATGAGCAGTTCTTC.

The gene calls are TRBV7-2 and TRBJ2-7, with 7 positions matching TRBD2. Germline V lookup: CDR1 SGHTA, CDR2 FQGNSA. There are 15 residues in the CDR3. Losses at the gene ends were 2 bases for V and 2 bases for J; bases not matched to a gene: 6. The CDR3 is CASSLYRTSAYEQYF. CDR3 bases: TGTGCCAGCAGCTTATACCGGACTAGTGCCTACGAGCAGTACTTC. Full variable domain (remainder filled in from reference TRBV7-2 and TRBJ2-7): GAGVSQSPSNKVTEKGKDVELRCDPISGHTALYWYRQSLGQGLEFLIYFQGNSAPDKSGLPSDRFSAERTGGSVSTLTIQRTQQEDSAVYLCASSLYRTSAYEQYFGPGTRLTVT.

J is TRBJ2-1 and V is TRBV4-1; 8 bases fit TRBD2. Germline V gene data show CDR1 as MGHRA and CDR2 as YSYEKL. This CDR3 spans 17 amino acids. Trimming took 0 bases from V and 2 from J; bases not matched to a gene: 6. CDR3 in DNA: TGCGCCAGCAGCCAAGATCTAAGTAGCGGGACCTACAATGAGCAGTTCTTC. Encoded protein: CASSQDLSSGTYNEQFF.

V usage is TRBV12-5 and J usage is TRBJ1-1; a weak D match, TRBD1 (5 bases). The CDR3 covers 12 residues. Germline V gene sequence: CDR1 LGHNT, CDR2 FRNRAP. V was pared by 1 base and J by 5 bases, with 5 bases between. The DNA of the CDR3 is TGTGCTAGTGGTTTGGACAGGACTGAAGCTTTCTTT. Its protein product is CASGLDRTEAFF.

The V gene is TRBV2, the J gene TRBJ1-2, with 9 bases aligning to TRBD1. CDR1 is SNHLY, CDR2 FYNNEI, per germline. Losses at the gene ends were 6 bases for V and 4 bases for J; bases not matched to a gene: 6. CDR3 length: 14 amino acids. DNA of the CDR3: TGTGCCAGCAGCGTTGGACAGGGGAGCTATGGCTACACCTTC. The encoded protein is CASSVGQGSYGYTF.

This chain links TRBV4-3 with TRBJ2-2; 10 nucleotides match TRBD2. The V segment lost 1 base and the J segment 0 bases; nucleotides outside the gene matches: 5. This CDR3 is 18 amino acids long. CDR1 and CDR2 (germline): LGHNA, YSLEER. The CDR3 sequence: CASSQVVAGGPNTGELFF. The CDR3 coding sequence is TGCGCCAGCAGCCAAGTGGTAGCGGGGGGTCCGAACACCGGGGAGCTGTTTTTT.

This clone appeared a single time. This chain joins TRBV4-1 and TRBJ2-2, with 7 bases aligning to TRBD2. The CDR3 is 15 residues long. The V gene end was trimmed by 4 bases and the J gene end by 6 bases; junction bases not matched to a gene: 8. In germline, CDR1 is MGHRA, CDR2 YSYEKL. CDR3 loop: CASSLVDLAAGELFF. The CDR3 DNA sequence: TGCGCCAGCAGCCTAGTCGACCTAGCGGCCGGGGAGCTGTTTTTT.

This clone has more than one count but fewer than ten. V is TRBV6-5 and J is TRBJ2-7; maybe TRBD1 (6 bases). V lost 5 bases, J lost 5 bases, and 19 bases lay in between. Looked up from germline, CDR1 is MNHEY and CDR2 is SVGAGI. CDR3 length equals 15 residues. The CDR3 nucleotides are TGTGCCAGCAGTACCCCCATCAGGGGTAGCCACGAGCAGTACTTC. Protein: CASSTPIRGSHEQYF.

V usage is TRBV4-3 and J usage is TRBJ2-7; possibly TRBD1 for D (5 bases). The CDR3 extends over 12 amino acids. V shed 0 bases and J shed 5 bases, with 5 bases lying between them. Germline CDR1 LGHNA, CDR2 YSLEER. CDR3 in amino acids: CASSQEGDEQYF. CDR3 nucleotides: TGCGCCAGCAGCCAAGAAGGGGACGAGCAGTACTTC.

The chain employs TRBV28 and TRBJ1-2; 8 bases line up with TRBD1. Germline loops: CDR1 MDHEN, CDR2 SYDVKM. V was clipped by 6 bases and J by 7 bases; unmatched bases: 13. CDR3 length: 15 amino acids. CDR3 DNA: TGTGCCAGCAGCCTTCCGGAAGGACAGGGAGGTGGCTACACCTTC. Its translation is CASSLPEGQGGGYTF.

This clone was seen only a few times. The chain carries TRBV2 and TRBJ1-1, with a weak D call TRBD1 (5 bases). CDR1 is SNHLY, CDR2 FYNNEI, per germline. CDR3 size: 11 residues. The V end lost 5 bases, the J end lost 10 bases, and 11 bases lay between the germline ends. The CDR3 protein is CASSLTVGAFF. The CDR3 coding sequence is TGTGCCAGCAGTCTGACAGTGGGAGCTTTCTTT.

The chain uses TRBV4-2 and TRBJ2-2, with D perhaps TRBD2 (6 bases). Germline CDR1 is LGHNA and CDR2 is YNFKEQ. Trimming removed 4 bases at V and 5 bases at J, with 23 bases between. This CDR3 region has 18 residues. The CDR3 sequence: CASSRGGVSEGRTGELFF. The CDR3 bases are TGTGCCAGCAGCCGGGGTGGAGTTTCGGAGGGGCGGACCGGGGAGCTGTTTTTT.

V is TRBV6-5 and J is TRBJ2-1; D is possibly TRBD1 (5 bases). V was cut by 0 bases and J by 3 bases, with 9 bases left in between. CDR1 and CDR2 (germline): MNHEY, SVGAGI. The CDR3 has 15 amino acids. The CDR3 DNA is TGTGCCAGCAGTTACTCGACAGCGAACTACAATGAGCAGTTCTTC. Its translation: CASSYSTANYNEQFF.

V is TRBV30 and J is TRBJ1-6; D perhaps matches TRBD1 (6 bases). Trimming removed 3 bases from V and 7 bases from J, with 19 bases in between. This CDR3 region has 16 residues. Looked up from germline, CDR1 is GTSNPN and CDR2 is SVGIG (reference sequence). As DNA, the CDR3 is TGTGCCTGGAGCGTCCTGGGGGGGGGCGAGAATTCACCCCTCCACTTT. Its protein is CAWSVLGGGENSPLHF.

CDR3 region: CASSLWSLAGFGTDTQYF. The CDR3 region has the DNA TGTGCCAGCAGCTTATGGTCACTAGCGGGATTTGGCACAGATACGCAGTATTTT. This chain links TRBV11-2 with TRBJ2-3; 10 nucleotides line up with TRBD2. Germline CDR1 reads SGHAT; CDR2 reads FQNNGV. The ends lost 2 bases at V and 1 base at J; junction bases unmatched: 9. This CDR3 comprises 18 residues.

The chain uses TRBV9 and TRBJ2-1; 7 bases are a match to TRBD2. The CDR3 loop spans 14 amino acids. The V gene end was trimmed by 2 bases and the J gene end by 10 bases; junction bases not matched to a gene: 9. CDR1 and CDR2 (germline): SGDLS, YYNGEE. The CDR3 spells CASSVSGVPIEQFF. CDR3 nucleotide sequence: TGTGCCAGCAGCGTCAGCGGGGTCCCGATCGAGCAGTTCTTC.

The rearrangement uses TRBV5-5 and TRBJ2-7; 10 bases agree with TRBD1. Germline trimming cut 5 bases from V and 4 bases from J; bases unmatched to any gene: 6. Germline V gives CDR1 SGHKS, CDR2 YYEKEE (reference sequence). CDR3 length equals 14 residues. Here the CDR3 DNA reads TGTGCCAGCAGTTTTGACAGGGGGCCGTACGAGCAGTACTTC. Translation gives CASSFDRGPYEQYF.

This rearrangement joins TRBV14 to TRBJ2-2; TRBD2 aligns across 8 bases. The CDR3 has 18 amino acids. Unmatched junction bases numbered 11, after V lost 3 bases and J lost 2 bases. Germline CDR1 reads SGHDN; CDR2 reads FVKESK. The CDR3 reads CASSQAWLAGGNTGELFF. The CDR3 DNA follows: TGTGCCAGCAGCCAGGCCTGGTTGGCGGGAGGAAACACCGGGGAGCTGTTTTTT.